These 18 T cell receptor beta chains originate from one sample sequenced in a study of Ad26.COV2.S vaccination and SARS-CoV-2 variants. Libraries were prepared by immunoSEQ multiplex PCR; TCRdb keeps only in-frame clonotypes and omits some of them. The data contain about 330,000 clones, roughly 90% of them seen just once; the ten biggest clones take up around 5.5%. Treatment of the sample: some 20 received Ad26.COV2.S at low or high dose, single or two shots; roughly 5 received placebo; per-sample allocation not given. Samples analyzed were those drawn on day 63 after the first vaccine or placebo injection. The material sequenced was peripheral blood, taken in a trial of Ad26.COV2.S vaccine versus placebo. These receptors were obtained from a person between 18 and 59 years old who received the Ad26.COV2.S COVID-19 vaccine or a placebo.

The J gene is TRBJ2-7, the V gene TRBV5-1; D is unclear. Per germline, CDR1 SGHRS and CDR2 YFSETQ. Trimming removed 1 base from V and 1 base from J, with 9 bases in between. The CDR3 contains 14 residues. The CDR3: CASSLIETSYEQYF. CDR3 bases: TGCGCCAGCAGCTTGATAGAGACTTCCTACGAGCAGTACTTC. The full variable domain, rest sourced from reference TRBV5-1 and TRBJ2-7, is KAGVTQTPRYLIKTRGQQVTLSCSPISGHRSVSWYQQTPGQGLQFLFEYFSETQRNKGNFPGRFSGRQFSNSRSEMNVSTLELGDSALYLCASSLIETSYEQYFGPGTRLTVT.

This clone was seen only once. This chain links TRBV27 with TRBJ1-5, with D uncertain. The CDR3 is 14 amino acids. The V end was cut by 7 bases, the J end by 7 bases, with 17 bases between. CDR1 is MNHEY and CDR2 is SMNVEV in the germline V gene (reference sequence). The CDR3 sequence is CASTLLVLGQPQHF. DNA of the CDR3: TGTGCCAGCACTCTCCTGGTGCTAGGCCAGCCCCAGCATTTT.

The V gene is TRBV4-3, the J gene TRBJ2-3, with TRBD2 matching 9 bases. J gave up 5 bases and V 5 bases, and 11 bases lay outside the gene matches. Germline V gives CDR1 LGHNA, CDR2 YSLEER. This CDR3 contains 16 residues. CDR3 coding DNA: TGCGCCAGCAGCGTGACCCTAGCGGGACGGGGAGATACGCAGTATTTT. Protein product: CASSVTLAGRGDTQYF.

The genes are TRBV19 and TRBJ1-2, with D hard to call. The V end lost 6 bases, the J end lost 4 bases, and 9 bases lay between the germline ends. The CDR3 is 12 residues long. Germline V CDR1 and CDR2: LNHDA, SQIVND (reference sequence). The DNA for the CDR3 is TGTGCCAGTAGGCTACCAAGCTATGGCTACACCTTC. This gives the protein CASRLPSYGYTF.

The rearrangement joins TRBV14 to TRBJ2-5, with D uncertain. Trimming removed 0 bases from V and 5 bases from J, with 19 bases in between. The V gene's germline CDR1 is SGHDN and CDR2 FVKESK. CDR3 length equals 17 residues. For the CDR3, the DNA is TGTGCCAGCAGCCAAGATTATGGCACGCGGTCGGAGGAGACCCAGTACTTC. Encoded protein: CASSQDYGTRSEETQYF.

This clone was observed once. The chain employs TRBV27 and TRBJ2-3; tentative D call: TRBD2 (5 bases). Germline CDR1 reads MNHEY; CDR2 reads SMNVEV (reference sequence). V lost 1 base and J lost 4, with 18 bases in between. This CDR3 has 17 amino acids. The CDR3 DNA sequence: TGTGCCAGCAGTTTATTATCCCTGGGCGGTAGCGCAGATACGCAGTATTTT. Its translation: CASSLLSLGGSADTQYF.

The chain is built from TRBV28 and TRBJ2-6; D is unclear. V shed 3 bases and J shed 2 bases, with 17 bases lying between them. CDR1 and CDR2 (germline): MDHEN, SYDVKM. The CDR3 has 18 residues. The CDR3 nucleotides read TGTGCCAGCAGTTTCAGAGTTGAAATGCGAGCTGGGGCCAACGTCCTGACTTTC. Protein: CASSFRVEMRAGANVLTF.

V gene TRBV5-1 combines with J gene TRBJ1-1, with D possibly matching TRBD1 (5 bases). The V gene's germline CDR1 is SGHRS and CDR2 YFSETQ. V lost 2 bases, J lost 7 bases, and 9 bases lay in between. The CDR3 covers 12 residues. This chain's CDR3 is CASSFQGGEAFF. For the CDR3, the DNA is TGCGCCAGCAGCTTCCAGGGAGGTGAAGCTTTCTTT. The entire variable domain, with the rest obtained from reference TRBV5-1 and TRBJ1-1, is as follows: KAGVTQTPRYLIKTRGQQVTLSCSPISGHRSVSWYQQTPGQGLQFLFEYFSETQRNKGNFPGRFSGRQFSNSRSEMNVSTLELGDSALYLCASSFQGGEAFFGQGTRLTVV.

The chain combines TRBV7-2 with TRBJ1-1; D remains ambiguous. The V gene's germline CDR1 is SGHTA and CDR2 FQGNSA. The CDR3 is 15 amino acids. Trimming took 2 bases from V and 0 from J, leaving 10 bases between them. CDR3 sequence (DNA): TGTGCCAGCAGCTTAAACGGGAACTTGAACACTGAAGCTTTCTTT. Translating gives CASSLNGNLNTEAFF.

This chain links TRBV7-9 with TRBJ1-2; maybe TRBD1 (5 bases). The CDR3 has 14 amino acids. V dropped 5 bases and J dropped 4 bases, with 14 bases sitting between them. Germline V lookup: CDR1 SEHNR, CDR2 FQNEAQ (reference sequence). CDR3 in DNA: TGTGCCAGCAGCCCGCGTGGGGGGGGCTATGGCTACACCTTC. Residues: CASSPRGGGYGYTF.

The chain links TRBV6-5 to TRBJ1-1; a possible D gene is TRBD1 (5 bases). Between the trimmed V and J ends, which lost 5 bases and 4 bases, there was a span of 11 bases. Germline assignment: CDR1 MNHEY and CDR2 SVGAGI. CDR3 length: 13 residues. CDR3 residues: CASSRQQTTEAFF. The CDR3 coding sequence is TGTGCCAGCAGTAGACAGCAAACCACTGAAGCTTTCTTT.

The chain links TRBV20-1 to TRBJ2-1; tentative D call: TRBD2 (5 bases). There are 15 residues in the CDR3. Germline V CDR1 and CDR2: DFQATT, SNEGSKA (reference sequence). Trimming left V 3 bases short and J 4 bases short, with 16 bases between. CDR3 bases: TGCAGTGCTAGTAATCCCCGACTATTATACAATGAGCAGTTCTTC. Protein: CSASNPRLLYNEQFF.

This clone showed up just once. The chain has TRBV19 and TRBJ2-1; D perhaps matches TRBD1 (5 bases). The CDR3 has 13 residues. V dropped 5 bases and J dropped 3 bases, with 8 bases sitting between them. Germline V gene sequence: CDR1 LNHDA, CDR2 SQIVND (reference sequence). The CDR3 reads CASSLTDYNEQFF. CDR3 coding DNA: TGTGCCAGTAGTTTGACAGACTACAATGAGCAGTTCTTC.

The chain employs TRBV19 and TRBJ2-2; 8 bases are a match to TRBD1. Germline V gives CDR1 LNHDA, CDR2 SQIVND (reference sequence). J gave up 4 bases and V 10 bases, and 5 bases lay outside the gene matches. This CDR3 is built from 13 residues. The CDR3 sequence: CATKQGATGELFF. CDR3 sequence (DNA): TGTGCCACCAAGCAGGGGGCCACCGGGGAGCTGTTTTTT.

This chain joins TRBV7-6 and TRBJ2-2, with 10 bases fitting TRBD1. V lost 1 base and J lost 6; bases outside the gene matches: 5. CDR1 is SGHVS and CDR2 is FNYEAQ in the germline V gene. This CDR3 contains 16 residues. For the CDR3, the DNA is TGTGCCAGCAGCTTAGGGGGGACAGGGGCCGCCGGGGAGCTGTTTTTT. The encoded protein is CASSLGGTGAAGELFF.

This rearrangement joins TRBV27 to TRBJ2-3; 8 nucleotides agree with TRBD2. The length of the CDR3 is 14 residues. Germline lookup yields CDR1 MNHEY and CDR2 SMNVEV (reference sequence). Trimming cost V 7 bases and J 4 bases; bases outside gene matches: 7. The CDR3 region is CASTSGGRSDTQYF. In nucleotides, the CDR3 is TGTGCCAGCACCAGCGGGGGAAGGTCAGATACGCAGTATTTT.

This sequence joins TRBV2 and TRBJ1-2; 11 positions match TRBD1. V lost 10 bases to trimming and J lost 3 bases; unmatched junction nucleotides: 4. CDR1 is SNHLY, CDR2 FYNNEI, per germline. CDR3 length equals 13 residues. CDR3 sequence (DNA): TGTGCCATTCGGACAGGGGGCTACTATGGCTACACCTTC. Translating gives CAIRTGGYYGYTF.

The J gene is TRBJ2-6, the V gene TRBV7-3; 7 positions match TRBD1. Germline trimming cut 5 bases from V and 1 base from J; bases unmatched to any gene: 11. The CDR3 covers 18 residues. Per germline, CDR1 SGHTA and CDR2 FQGTGA. The CDR3 loop is CASSQQTGFGSGANVLTF. In DNA, the CDR3 is TGTGCCAGCAGCCAGCAGACAGGGTTTGGTTCTGGGGCCAACGTCCTGACTTTC.